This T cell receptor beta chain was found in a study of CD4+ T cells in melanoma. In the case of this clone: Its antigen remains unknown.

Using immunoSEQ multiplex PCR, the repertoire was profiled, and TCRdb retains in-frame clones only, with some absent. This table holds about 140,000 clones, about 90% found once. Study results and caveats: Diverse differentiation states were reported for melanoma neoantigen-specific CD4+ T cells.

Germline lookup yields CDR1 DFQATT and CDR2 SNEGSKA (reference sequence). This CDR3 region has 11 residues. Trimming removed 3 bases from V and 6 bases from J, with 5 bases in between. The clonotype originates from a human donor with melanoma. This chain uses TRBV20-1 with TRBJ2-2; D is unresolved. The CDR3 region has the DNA TGCAGTGCTAGTTGGGCCGGGGAGCTGTTTTTT. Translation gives CSASWAGELFF.